A selection of T cell receptor beta chains follows, all from one sample in a study of blood T cells in healthy people across ages. MiXCR was run by TCRdb on the 5' RACE reads, yielding one entry per CDR3 protein. The sample contains some 700,000 distinct CDR3 sequences, 40% to 45% of which appear only once. Sequencing was carried out using blood. These receptors came from a woman aged 55-69 years in good health. The CDR3 runs from the conserved cysteine through the conserved F or W. Each record gives: D gene, V gene, J gene, clone size, CDR3 protein, CDR3 DNA. The D gene is left open where the match is weak. Rows may omit the clone size; those that give it use once, few, many or a size class.

>-|TRBV27|TRBJ2-5|-
CASSSPGTPRGETQYF
TGTGCCAGCAGTTCACCCGGGACTCCAAGGGGGGAGACCCAGTACTTC
>-|TRBV6-2/TRBV6-3|TRBJ1-2|-
CASSKLRPSGRSNYGYTF
TGTGCCAGCAGTAAACTCCGTCCCTCAGGAAGATCTAACTATGGCTACACCTTC
>TRBD1|TRBV12-3/TRBV12-4|TRBJ2-6|-
CASSLGGGGGANVLTF
TGTGCCAGCAGTTTAGGAGGGGGCGGTGGGGCCAACGTCCTGACTTTC
>TRBD1|TRBV27|TRBJ2-5|-
CASSLMGTGGASQYF
TGTGCCAGCAGTTTAATGGGGACAGGGGGCGCGTCCCAGTACTTC
>-|TRBV10-3|TRBJ2-1|many
CAISEGGASYNEQFF
TGTGCCATCAGTGAAGGGGGGGCCTCCTACAATGAGCAGTTCTTC
>TRBD2|TRBV13|TRBJ2-7|-
CASSAPGLAGGYEQYF
TGTGCCAGCAGCGCCCCCGGACTAGCGGGGGGCTACGAGCAGTACTTC
>-|TRBV27|TRBJ2-3|-
CASSFGSSGVADTQYF
TGTGCCAGCAGTTTTGGCTCCTCGGGTGTGGCAGATACGCAGTATTTT
>TRBD1|TRBV20-1|TRBJ2-3|-
CSAFDRGVTDTQYF
TGCAGTGCGTTCGACAGGGGAGTCACAGATACGCAGTATTTT
>-|TRBV5-1|TRBJ2-5|-
CASSWGPGEQYF
TGCGCCAGCAGCTGGGGACCTGGGGAGCAGTACTTC
>-|TRBV3-1|TRBJ2-3|few
CASSQGQGTQYF
TGTGCCAGCAGCCAAGGTCAGGGCACGCAGTATTTT
>-|TRBV6-5|TRBJ2-6|-
CASQEKGAGANVLTF
TGTGCCAGCCAAGAAAAGGGGGCTGGGGCCAACGTCCTGACTTTC
>-|TRBV7-9|TRBJ1-5|-
CASEGSNQPQHF
TGTGCCAGCGAAGGTAGCAATCAGCCCCAGCATTTT
>-|TRBV20-1|TRBJ2-1|-
CSATTSVGRFF
TGCAGTGCTACCACTAGTGTTGGGCGGTTCTTC
>-|TRBV6-1|TRBJ1-1|-
CASRGGQEVDGAFF
TGTGCCAGCAGGGGGGGGCAGGAGGTTGATGGAGCTTTCTTT
>-|TRBV20-1|TRBJ2-1|-
CSALGTPYGEQFF
TGCAGTGCTCTTGGGACCCCCTATGGGGAGCAGTTCTTC
>-|TRBV20-1|TRBJ1-1|once
CSARSGGRDEAFF
TGCAGTGCTAGATCTGGGGGGCGGGATGAAGCTTTCTTT
>-|TRBV7-2|TRBJ1-1|few
CASSPYREAFF
TGTGCCAGCAGCCCTTACAGGGAAGCTTTCTTT
>-|TRBV12-3/TRBV12-4|TRBJ1-5|few
CASSLAGLSNQPQHF
TGTGCCAGCAGTTTAGCGGGGTTAAGCAATCAGCCCCAGCATTTT
>-|TRBV18|TRBJ1-2|-
CASSPNQGTEGYTF
TGTGCCAGCTCACCCAACCAAGGAACAGAGGGCTACACCTTC
>-|TRBV15|TRBJ2-7|-
CATSRAAGKESYEQYF
TGTGCCACCAGCAGGGCTGCGGGAAAGGAATCCTACGAGCAGTACTTC
>-|TRBV20-1|TRBJ2-5|few
CSARVSRQEPQETQYF
TGCAGTGCTAGAGTTTCAAGACAGGAGCCCCAAGAGACCCAGTACTTC
>-|TRBV5-6|TRBJ2-3|-
CASSSPGGLTDTQYF
TGTGCCAGCAGCTCCCCCGGGGGACTCACAGATACGCAGTATTTT
>-|TRBV14|TRBJ2-4|-
CASSQSGTENIQYF
TGTGCCAGCAGCCAATCCGGGACCGAAAACATTCAGTACTTC
>TRBD2|TRBV20-1|TRBJ2-1|-
CSARVLSGTSDHNEQFF
TGCAGTGCTAGGGTACTCTCGGGGACTAGCGACCACAATGAGCAGTTCTTC
>-|TRBV6-6|TRBJ2-3|-
CASSYTGTNTDTQYF
TGTGCCAGCAGTTACACGGGAACTAACACAGATACGCAGTATTTT
>-|TRBV29-1|TRBJ2-2|once
CSVPTGSGELFF
TGCAGCGTTCCCACAGGGAGCGGGGAGCTGTTTTTT
>TRBD2|TRBV4-3|TRBJ2-7|-
CASSQVLAGEGCEQYF
TGCGCCAGCAGCCAAGTATTAGCGGGAGAAGGGTGCGAGCAGTACTTC
>-|TRBV9|TRBJ2-3|-
CASSVVGTSTDTQYF
TGTGCCAGCAGCGTTGTGGGGACTAGCACAGATACGCAGTATTTT
>-|TRBV30|TRBJ1-2|-
CAWKLEGYTF
TGTGCCTGGAAACTGGAGGGCTACACCTTC
>TRBD1|TRBV5-6|TRBJ2-4|few
CASSLVADRTLAKNIQYF
TGTGCCAGCAGCTTGGTCGCGGACAGGACCCTAGCCAAAAACATTCAGTACTTC
>-|TRBV7-9|TRBJ2-3|few
CASSDTGIKGLYTDTQYF
TGTGCCAGCAGCGATACAGGGATTAAAGGGTTATACACAGATACGCAGTATTTT
>-|TRBV7-3|TRBJ2-5|few
CASSLTAAGETQYF
TGTGCCAGCAGCTTAACTGCTGCTGGGGAGACCCAGTACTTC
>TRBD1|TRBV12-3/TRBV12-4|TRBJ2-3|-
CASSLQGAPKWGTDTQYF
TGTGCCAGCAGTTTACAGGGGGCGCCTAAATGGGGCACAGATACGCAGTATTTT
>-|TRBV5-1|TRBJ1-1|-
CASSTSQGRNTEAFF
TGCGCCAGCAGCACCTCCCAGGGAAGGAACACTGAAGCTTTCTTT
>-|TRBV27|TRBJ2-6|few
CASPPRAGGANVLTF
TGTGCCAGCCCCCCTAGGGCAGGTGGGGCCAACGTCCTGACTTTC
>-|TRBV15|TRBJ1-5|-
CATSRDRGPEPQHF
TGTGCCACCAGCAGAGATAGGGGACCGGAGCCCCAGCATTTT
>-|TRBV27|TRBJ1-4|-
CASSGGLVEKLFF
TGTGCCAGCAGCGGGGGGTTGGTTGAAAAACTGTTTTTT
>-|TRBV4-1|TRBJ2-7|many
CASSQKAPRDTGSYEQYF
TGCGCCAGCAGCCAAAAAGCACCCCGGGACACCGGCTCCTACGAGCAGTACTTC
>TRBD2|TRBV6-1|TRBJ2-1|-
CASSEVTSGGGIEQFF
TGTGCCAGCAGTGAAGTCACTAGCGGGGGGGGGATTGAGCAGTTCTTC
>-|TRBV25-1|TRBJ2-3|many
CASSERLGTDTQYF
TGTGCCAGCAGCGAACGGTTGGGCACAGATACGCAGTATTTT
>TRBD2|TRBV18|TRBJ2-7|-
CASSPNLGLAADYEQYF
TGTGCCAGCTCACCGAACTTGGGACTAGCTGCCGACTACGAGCAGTACTTC
>TRBD2|TRBV5-1|TRBJ2-3|many
CASSLMEGAGPTDTQYF
TGCGCCAGCAGCTTGATGGAAGGAGCGGGACCCACAGATACGCAGTATTTT
>-|TRBV14|TRBJ2-3|once
CASSQFGFSTETQYF
TGTGCCAGCAGCCAATTTGGGTTTAGCACAGAGACGCAGTATTTT
>-|TRBV2|TRBJ2-7|-
CASATTYEQYF
TGTGCCAGCGCCACTACCTACGAGCAGTACTTC
>TRBD1|TRBV9|TRBJ2-5|-
CASSEDRGQETQYF
TGTGCCAGCAGCGAGGACAGGGGGCAAGAGACCCAGTACTTC
>-|TRBV12-3/TRBV12-4|TRBJ2-3|-
CASSPGTGGRDTHYF
TGTGCCAGCAGCCCGGGAACAGGAGGGCGAGATACGCATTATTTT